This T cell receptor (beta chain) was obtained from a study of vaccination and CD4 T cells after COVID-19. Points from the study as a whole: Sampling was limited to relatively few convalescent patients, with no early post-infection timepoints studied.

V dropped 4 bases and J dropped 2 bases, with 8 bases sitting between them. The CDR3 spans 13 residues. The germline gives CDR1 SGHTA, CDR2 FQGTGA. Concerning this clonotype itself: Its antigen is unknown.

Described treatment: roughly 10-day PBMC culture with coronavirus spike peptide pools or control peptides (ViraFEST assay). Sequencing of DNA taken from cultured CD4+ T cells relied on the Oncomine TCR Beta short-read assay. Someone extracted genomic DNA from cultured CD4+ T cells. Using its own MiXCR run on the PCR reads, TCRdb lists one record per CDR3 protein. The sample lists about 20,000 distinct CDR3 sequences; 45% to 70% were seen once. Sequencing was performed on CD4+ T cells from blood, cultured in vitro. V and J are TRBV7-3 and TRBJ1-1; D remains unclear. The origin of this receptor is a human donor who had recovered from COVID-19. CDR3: CASSSGPNTEAFF. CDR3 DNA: TGTGCCAGCAGCTCTGGACCAAACACTGAAGCTTTCTTT.